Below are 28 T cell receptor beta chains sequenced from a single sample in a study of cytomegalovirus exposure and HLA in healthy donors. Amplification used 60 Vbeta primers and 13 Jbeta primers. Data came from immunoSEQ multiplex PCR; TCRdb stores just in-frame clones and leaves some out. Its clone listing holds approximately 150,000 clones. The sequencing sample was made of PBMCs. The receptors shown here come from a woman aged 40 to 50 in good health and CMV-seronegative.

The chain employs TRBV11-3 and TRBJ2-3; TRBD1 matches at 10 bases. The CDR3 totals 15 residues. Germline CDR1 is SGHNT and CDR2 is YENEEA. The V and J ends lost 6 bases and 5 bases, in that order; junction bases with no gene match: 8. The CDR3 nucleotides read TGTGCCAGCAGTCCCCCCGGACAGGGGGGAGATACGCAGTATTTT. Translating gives CASSPPGQGGDTQYF.

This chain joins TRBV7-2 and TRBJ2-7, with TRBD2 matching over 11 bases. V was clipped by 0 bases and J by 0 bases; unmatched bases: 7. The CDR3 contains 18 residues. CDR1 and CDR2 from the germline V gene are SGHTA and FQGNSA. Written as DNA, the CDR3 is TGTGCCAGCAGCTTAGCGGCTAGCGGGGGGTCTTACTCCTACGAGCAGTACGTC. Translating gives CASSLAASGGSYSYEQYV.

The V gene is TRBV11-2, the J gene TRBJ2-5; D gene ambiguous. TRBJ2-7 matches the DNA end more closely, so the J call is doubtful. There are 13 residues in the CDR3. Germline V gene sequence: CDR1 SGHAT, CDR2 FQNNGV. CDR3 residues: CASSLAIDYEQYF. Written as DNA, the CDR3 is TGTGCCAGCAGCTTAGCTATCGATTACGAGCAGTACTTC.

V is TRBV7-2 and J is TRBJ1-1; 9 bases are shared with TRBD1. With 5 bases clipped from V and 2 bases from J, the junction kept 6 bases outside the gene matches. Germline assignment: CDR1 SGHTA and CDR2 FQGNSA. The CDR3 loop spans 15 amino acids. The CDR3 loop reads CASSRGTGLNTEAFF. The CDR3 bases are TGTGCCAGCAGCCGGGGGACAGGGTTAAACACTGAAGCTTTCTTT.

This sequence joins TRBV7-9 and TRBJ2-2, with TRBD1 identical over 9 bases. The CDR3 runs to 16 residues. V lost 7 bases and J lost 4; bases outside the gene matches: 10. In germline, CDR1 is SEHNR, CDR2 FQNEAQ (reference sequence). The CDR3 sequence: CASTPRGQGTTGELFF. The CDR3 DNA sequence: TGTGCCAGCACCCCTAGGGGACAGGGAACCACCGGGGAGCTGTTTTTT.

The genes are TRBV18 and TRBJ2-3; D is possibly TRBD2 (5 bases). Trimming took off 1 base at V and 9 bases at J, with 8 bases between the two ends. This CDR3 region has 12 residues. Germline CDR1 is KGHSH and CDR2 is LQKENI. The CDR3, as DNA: TGTGCCAGCTCACCACAGGGAGACACGCAGTATTTT. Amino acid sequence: CASSPQGDTQYF.

CDR3 protein: CAILGPGEKLFF. In DNA, the CDR3 is TGTGCCATTCTGGGGCCCGGCGAAAAACTGTTTTTT. The gene calls are TRBV28 and TRBJ1-4; D is perhaps TRBD1 (5 bases). V lost 10 bases and J 8 bases, leaving 14 bases between the germline ends. The CDR3 is 12 residues long. Germline V gives CDR1 MDHEN, CDR2 SYDVKM.

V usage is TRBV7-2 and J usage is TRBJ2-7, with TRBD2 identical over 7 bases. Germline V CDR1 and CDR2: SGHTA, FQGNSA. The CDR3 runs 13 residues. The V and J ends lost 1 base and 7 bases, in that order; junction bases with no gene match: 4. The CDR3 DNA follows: TGTGCCAGCAGCTTAGTGTCGGGGGGTGAGCAGTACGTC. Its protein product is CASSLVSGGEQYV.

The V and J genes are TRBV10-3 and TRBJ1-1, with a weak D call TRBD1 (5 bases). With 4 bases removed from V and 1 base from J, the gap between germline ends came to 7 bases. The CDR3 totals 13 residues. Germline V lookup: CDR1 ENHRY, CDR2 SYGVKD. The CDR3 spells CAISVGPNTEAFF. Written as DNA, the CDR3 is TGTGCCATCAGTGTGGGGCCGAACACTGAAGCTTTCTTT.

CDR3 sequence (DNA): TGCGCCAGCAGCTTGGTAAGGCAGGGGCATGAAAAACTGTTTTTT. Translated: CASSLVRQGHEKLFF. V and J are TRBV5-1 and TRBJ1-4, with a weak D call TRBD1 (6 bases). This CDR3 region has 15 residues. V lost 0 bases and J lost 6, with 12 bases in between. The germline gives CDR1 SGHRS, CDR2 YFSETQ. The variable domain in full, with the rest retrieved from reference TRBV5-1 and TRBJ1-4, is KAGVTQTPRYLIKTRGQQVTLSCSPISGHRSVSWYQQTPGQGLQFLFEYFSETQRNKGNFPGRFSGRQFSNSRSEMNVSTLELGDSALYLCASSLVRQGHEKLFFGSGTQLSVL.

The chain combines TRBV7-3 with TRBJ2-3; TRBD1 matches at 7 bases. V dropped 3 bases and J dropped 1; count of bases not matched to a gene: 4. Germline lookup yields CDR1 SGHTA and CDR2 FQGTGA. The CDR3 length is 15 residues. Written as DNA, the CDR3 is TGTGCCAGCAGCTTTAGGGGACAGCGCACAGATACGCAGTATTTT. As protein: CASSFRGQRTDTQYF.

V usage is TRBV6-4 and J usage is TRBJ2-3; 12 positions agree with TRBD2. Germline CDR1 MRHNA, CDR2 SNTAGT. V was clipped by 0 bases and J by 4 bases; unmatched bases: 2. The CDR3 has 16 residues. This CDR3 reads CASSDSGTSGSDTQYF. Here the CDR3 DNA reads TGTGCCAGCAGTGACTCCGGGACTAGCGGGTCAGATACGCAGTATTTT.

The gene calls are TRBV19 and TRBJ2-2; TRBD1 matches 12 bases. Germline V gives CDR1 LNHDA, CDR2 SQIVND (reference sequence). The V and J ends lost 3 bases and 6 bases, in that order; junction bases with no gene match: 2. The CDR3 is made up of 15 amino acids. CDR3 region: CASSIGTGGPGELFF. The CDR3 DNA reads TGTGCCAGTAGTATCGGGACAGGGGGCCCCGGGGAGCTGTTTTTT.

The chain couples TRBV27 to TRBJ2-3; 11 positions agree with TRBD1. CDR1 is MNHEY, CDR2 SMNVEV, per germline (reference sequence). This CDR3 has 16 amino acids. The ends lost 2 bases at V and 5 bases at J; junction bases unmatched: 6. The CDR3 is CASSLLPGTGGDTQYF. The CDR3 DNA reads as TGTGCCAGCAGTTTACTTCCCGGGACAGGGGGAGATACGCAGTATTTT.

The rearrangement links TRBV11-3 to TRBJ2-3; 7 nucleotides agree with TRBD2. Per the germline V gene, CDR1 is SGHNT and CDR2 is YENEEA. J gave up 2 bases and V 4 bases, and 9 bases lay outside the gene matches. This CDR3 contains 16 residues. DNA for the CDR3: TGTGCCAGCAGCTCCTCACCTAGCGGCGTCACAGATACGCAGTATTTT. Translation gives CASSSSPSGVTDTQYF.

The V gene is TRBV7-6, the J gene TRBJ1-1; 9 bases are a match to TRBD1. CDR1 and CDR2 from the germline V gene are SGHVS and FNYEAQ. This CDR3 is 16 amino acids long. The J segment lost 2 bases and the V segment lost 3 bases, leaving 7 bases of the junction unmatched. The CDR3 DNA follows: TGTGCCAGCAGCTTGAGACAGGGGGGTTTCAACACTGAAGCTTTCTTT. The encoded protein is CASSLRQGGFNTEAFF.

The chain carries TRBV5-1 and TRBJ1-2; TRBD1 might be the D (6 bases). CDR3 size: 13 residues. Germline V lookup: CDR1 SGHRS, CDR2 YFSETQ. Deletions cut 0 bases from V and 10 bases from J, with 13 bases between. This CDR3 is CASSLEQGYAYTF. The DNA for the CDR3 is TGCGCCAGCAGCTTGGAACAGGGTTACGCCTACACCTTC.

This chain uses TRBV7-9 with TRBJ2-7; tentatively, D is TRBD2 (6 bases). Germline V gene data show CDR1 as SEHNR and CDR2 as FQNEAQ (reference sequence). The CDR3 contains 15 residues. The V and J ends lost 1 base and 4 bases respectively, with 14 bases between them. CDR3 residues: CASSLVRGGMYEQYF. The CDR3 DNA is TGTGCCAGCAGCTTAGTGCGGGGAGGTATGTACGAGCAGTACTTC.

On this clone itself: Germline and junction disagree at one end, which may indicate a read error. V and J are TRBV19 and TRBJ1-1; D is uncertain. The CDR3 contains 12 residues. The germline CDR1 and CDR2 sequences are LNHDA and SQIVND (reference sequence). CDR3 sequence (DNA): TGTGCCAGTAGTATTTTTAACAGTGAAGCTTTCTTT. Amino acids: CASSIFNSEAFF.

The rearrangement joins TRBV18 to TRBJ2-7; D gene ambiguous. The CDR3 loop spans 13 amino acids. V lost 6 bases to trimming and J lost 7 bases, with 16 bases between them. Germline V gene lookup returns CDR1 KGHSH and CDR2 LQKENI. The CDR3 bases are TGTGCCAGCTCTGCGTCCTTTACATGGGAGCAGTACGTC. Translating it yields CASSASFTWEQYV.

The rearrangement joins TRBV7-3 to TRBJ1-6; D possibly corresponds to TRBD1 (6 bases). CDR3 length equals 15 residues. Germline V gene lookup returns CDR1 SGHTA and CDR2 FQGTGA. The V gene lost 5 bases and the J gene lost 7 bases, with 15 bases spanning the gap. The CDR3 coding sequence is TGTGCCAGCAGCCGGGGGGTAGGGGGAAATTCACCCCTCCACTTT. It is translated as CASSRGVGGNSPLHF.

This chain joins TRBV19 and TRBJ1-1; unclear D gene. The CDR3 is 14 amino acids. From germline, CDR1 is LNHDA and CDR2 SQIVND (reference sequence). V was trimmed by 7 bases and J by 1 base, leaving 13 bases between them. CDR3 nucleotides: TGTGCCAGTACTAAATGGGAGGGGAACACTGAAGCTTTCTTT. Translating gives CASTKWEGNTEAFF. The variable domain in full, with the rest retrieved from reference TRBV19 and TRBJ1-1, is DGGITQSPKYLFRKEGQNVTLSCEQNLNHDAMYWYRQDPGQGLRLIYYSQIVNDFQKGDIAEGYSVSREKKESFPLTVTSAQKNPTAFYLCASTKWEGNTEAFFGQGTRLTVV.

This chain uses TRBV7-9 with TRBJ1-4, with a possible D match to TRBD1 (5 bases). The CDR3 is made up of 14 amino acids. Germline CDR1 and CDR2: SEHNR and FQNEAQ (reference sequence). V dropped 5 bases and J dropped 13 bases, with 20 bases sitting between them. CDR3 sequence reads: CASSPGGGFNGLFF. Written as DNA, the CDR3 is TGTGCCAGCAGCCCGGGGGGGGGTTTTAATGGACTGTTTTTT.

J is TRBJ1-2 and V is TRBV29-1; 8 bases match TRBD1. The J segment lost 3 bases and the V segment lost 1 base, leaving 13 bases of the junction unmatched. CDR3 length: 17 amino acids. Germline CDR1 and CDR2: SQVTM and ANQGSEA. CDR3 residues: CSVEGTSPGTGYYGYTF. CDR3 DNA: TGCAGCGTTGAAGGAACTAGTCCCGGGACAGGTTACTATGGCTACACCTTC.

This chain's CDR3 is CASSSGQGSYNSPLHF. The DNA for the CDR3 is TGTGCCAGCAGTTCGGGACAGGGCTCCTATAATTCACCCCTCCACTTT. This sequence joins TRBV2 and TRBJ1-6; TRBD1 aligns across 9 bases. V gave up 5 bases and J gave up 0 bases; unmatched junction bases: 2. The germline gives CDR1 SNHLY, CDR2 FYNNEI. This CDR3 has 16 residues.

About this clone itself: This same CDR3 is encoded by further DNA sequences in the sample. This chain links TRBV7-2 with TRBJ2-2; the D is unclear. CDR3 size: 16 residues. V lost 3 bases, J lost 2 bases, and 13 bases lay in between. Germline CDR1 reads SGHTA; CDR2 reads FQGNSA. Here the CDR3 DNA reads TGTGCCAGCAGCTTCCAGTCCCCGGGTAACACCGGGGAGCTGTTTTTT. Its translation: CASSFQSPGNTGELFF.

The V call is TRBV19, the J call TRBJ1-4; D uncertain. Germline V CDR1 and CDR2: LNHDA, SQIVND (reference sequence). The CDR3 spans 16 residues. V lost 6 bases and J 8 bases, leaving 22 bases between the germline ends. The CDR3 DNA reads TGTGCCAGTAGCCTTCCCAACTCCCTTAAACGCGAAAAACTGTTTTTT. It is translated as CASSLPNSLKREKLFF.

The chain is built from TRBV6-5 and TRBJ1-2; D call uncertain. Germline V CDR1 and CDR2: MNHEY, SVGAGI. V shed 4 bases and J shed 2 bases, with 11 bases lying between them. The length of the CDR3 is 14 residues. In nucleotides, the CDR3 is TGTGCCAGCAGTTCCCTCGCCAGAAACTATGGCTACACCTTC. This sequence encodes CASSSLARNYGYTF.